Presented here are 7 T cell receptor beta chains from one specimen sequenced in a study of cytomegalovirus exposure and HLA in healthy donors (dated by TCRdb to the late 2010s). Libraries were prepared through the immunoSEQ multiplex PCR assay. For the multiplex PCR, a mixture combining 60 forward primers for TCR Vbeta segments and 13 reverse primers for TCR Jbeta segments was used. This is the immuneACCESS table as TCRdb keeps it, with only in-frame sequences that have V and J called. A part of the clones is gone; compared with another copy, unresolved V genes explain less than half, and the rest is unexplained. This sample gives roughly 180,000 clones in total; under 85% of them show up just once. Of the sample, roughly 5% falls within the top ten clones. Specimen: PBMCs. Receptors were obtained from a man younger than 35 in good health and CMV-seronegative.

The chain carries TRBV5-1 and TRBJ2-3; the match to TRBD1 covers 8 bases. V trimming: 6 bases; J trimming: 4 bases; junction bases outside the gene matches: 13. Germline V gene data show CDR1 as SGHRS and CDR2 as YFSETQ. The CDR3 has 16 residues. The CDR3 sequence: CASTHRGSSSSDTQYF. The CDR3 bases are TGCGCCAGCACCCACAGGGGGAGCTCCAGCTCAGATACGCAGTATTTT.

A single count supports this clone. The chain is built from TRBV5-1 and TRBJ1-2, with 10 bases matching TRBD1. The germline V gene has CDR1 SGHRS and CDR2 YFSETQ. Germline trimming cut 4 bases from V and 7 bases from J; bases unmatched to any gene: 7. The CDR3 totals 14 residues. In nucleotides, the CDR3 is TGCGCCAGCAGCCCGGGACAGGGGATGTTTGGCTACACCTTC. This translates into CASSPGQGMFGYTF.

The chain recombines TRBV10-3 with TRBJ2-3, with D hard to call. Deletions cut 2 bases from V and 2 bases from J, with 11 bases between. This CDR3 contains 15 residues. Germline assignment: CDR1 ENHRY and CDR2 SYGVKD. CDR3 nucleotide sequence: TGTGCCATCAGTGAGGGAGCTATTCCCACAGATACGCAGTATTTT. Translation gives CAISEGAIPTDTQYF.

V and J are TRBV7-6 and TRBJ1-4; 9 bases fit TRBD1. The CDR3 runs 15 residues. Germline loops: CDR1 SGHVS, CDR2 FNYEAQ. V gave up 4 bases and J gave up 7 bases; unmatched junction bases: 7. The CDR3 spells CASSSGGQGIEKLFF. The CDR3 DNA is TGTGCCAGCAGCTCTGGGGGACAGGGAATTGAAAAACTGTTTTTT.

This rearrangement joins TRBV5-1 to TRBJ2-1, with 14 bases matching TRBD2. In germline, CDR1 is SGHRS, CDR2 YFSETQ. The CDR3 contains 16 residues. V was clipped by 7 bases and J by 8 bases; unmatched bases: 11. CDR3 residues: CASSSSPTSGGDEQFF. CDR3 sequence (DNA): TGCGCCAGCTCCTCCAGCCCGACTAGCGGGGGGGATGAGCAGTTCTTC.

The rearrangement uses TRBV5-4 and TRBJ2-5; TRBD1 agrees at 7 bases. Germline V CDR1 and CDR2: SGHNT, YYREEE (reference sequence). CDR3 length: 15 residues. V lost 0 bases to trimming and J lost 5 bases; unmatched junction nucleotides: 7. In DNA form, the CDR3 reads TGTGCCAGCAGCTTGGGGTACGAGGGGGCCGAGACCCAGTACTTC. Residues: CASSLGYEGAETQYF.

The J gene is TRBJ1-3, the V gene TRBV9; D perhaps matches TRBD1 (5 bases). The germline V gene has CDR1 SGDLS and CDR2 YYNGEE. Trimming left V 0 bases short and J 0 bases short, with 7 bases between. The length of the CDR3 is 15 residues. In DNA, the CDR3 is TGTGCCAGCAGCGTAGGGGGCACCTCTGGAAACACCATATATTTT. Protein: CASSVGGTSGNTIYF.